This TCR beta chain was retrieved from a study of regulatory T cells in long-lasting Graves disease. About the research overall: Prior antithyroid drug treatment in newly diagnosed Graves' patients lasted under 3 months.

Through Arm-PCR of CDR3 regions and iRepertoire HTBI primers, TCR beta libraries were built. TCRdb re-derived calls from the multiplex PCR reads in MiXCR, one entry per CDR3 protein. Among approximately 470,000 distinct CDR3 sequences listed, under 20% were seen once. In its sample, this clonotype was seen many times. What it recognizes is unknown. V lost 5 bases and J 1 base, leaving 11 bases between the germline ends. The CDR3 sequence is 14 residues long. This sample's time point: newly diagnosed GD, antithyroid drugs for less than 3 months. The TCR library was made from RNA extracted from PBMCs. General study points: New patients shared over 800 public clonotypes, fewer than the approximately 2,500 shared by persistent patients.

These data were also filed under a second study, of T cells in Graves' hyperthyroidism and ophthalmopathy.

The source material was peripheral blood mononuclear cells (PBMCs), sampled at new diagnosis, from a patient treated with antithyroid drugs. The source of this sequence is a man aged 40-50 years with Graves disease. The chain employs TRBV12-3 or TRBV12-4 and TRBJ1-1; D perhaps matches TRBD1 (5 bases). The CDR3 region has the DNA TGTGCCAGCAGTAAGGGACTGCCGAACACTGAAGCTTTCTTT. It encodes CASSKGLPNTEAFF.